A single T cell receptor beta chain is shown here with its context. The record originates from a study of technical replicates of blood from a few donors. TCRdb keeps only in-frame clones here, not all; method: immunoSEQ multiplex PCR. The table lists approximately 60,000 clones, about 90% of them singletons. CDR1 and CDR2 (germline): SEHNR, FQNEAQ (reference sequence). The junction had 1 base not matched to a gene; V was cut back by 3 bases and J by 3 bases. The CDR3 runs to 15 residues. The V call is TRBV7-9, the J call TRBJ2-3; TRBD1 matches 12 bases. The TCR originated in a human donor in good health. Some clones in this sample may be carry-over from other donors' samples. Specimen: PBMCs. Here the CDR3 reads CASSLGQGATDTQYF. In nucleotides, the CDR3 is TGTGCCAGCAGCTTGGGACAGGGGGCTACAGATACGCAGTATTTT.